Each of the 21 T cell receptor beta chains below was sequenced from the same sample in a study of cytomegalovirus exposure and HLA in healthy donors. Amplification used 60 Vbeta primers and 13 Jbeta primers. Sequencing used immunoSEQ multiplex PCR; TCRdb keeps in-frame clones, though not all of them. The table records 120,000 or so clones, 74% of them present only once. Sequencing input: PBMCs. These receptors originate from a woman aged 45-59 years in good health and CMV-seropositive.

The chain carries TRBV7-9 and TRBJ1-4, with D hard to call. Germline-derived CDR1 and CDR2 are SEHNR and FQNEAQ (reference sequence). This CDR3 is built from 14 residues. V lost 8 bases and J lost 0, with 10 bases in between. CDR3 residues: CASGGIATNEKLFF. The CDR3 nucleotides read TGTGCCAGCGGAGGAATTGCAACTAATGAAAAACTGTTTTTT.

This chain joins TRBV5-1 and TRBJ1-1, with TRBD1 matching over 12 bases. Trimming cost V 2 bases and J 4 bases; bases outside gene matches: 12. The length of the CDR3 is 18 residues. CDR1 and CDR2 from the germline V gene are SGHRS and YFSETQ. CDR3 loop: CASSFLSGTGGSGTEAFF. CDR3 bases: TGCGCCAGCAGCTTTCTTTCTGGGACAGGGGGCAGTGGCACTGAAGCTTTCTTT.

The chain employs TRBV30 and TRBJ1-5; possible D gene TRBD1, 6 bases. Germline CDR1 reads GTSNPN; CDR2 reads SVGIG (reference sequence). This CDR3 spans 14 amino acids. V lost 1 base and J 3 bases, leaving 10 bases between the germline ends. The CDR3 here is CAWSGLGANQPQHF. The DNA of the CDR3 is TGTGCCTGGAGTGGACTGGGGGCCAATCAGCCCCAGCATTTT.

CDR3 region: CASSYEAMNTEAFF. The CDR3 DNA is TGTGCCAGCAGTTACGAGGCGATGAACACTGAAGCTTTCTTT. This chain links TRBV6-5 with TRBJ1-1; D gene uncertain. Germline CDR1 MNHEY, CDR2 SVGAGI. The V gene lost 2 bases and the J gene lost 0 bases, with 7 bases spanning the gap. This CDR3 is built from 14 residues.

The chain carries TRBV18 and TRBJ2-7; D is undetermined. The CDR3 runs 16 residues. Per germline, CDR1 KGHSH and CDR2 LQKENI. V was shortened by 3 bases and J by 2 bases, with 17 bases between the two germline ends. The CDR3 loop is CASSPSEVVETYEQYF. The CDR3 bases are TGTGCCAGCTCACCGAGTGAAGTTGTGGAGACCTACGAGCAGTACTTC.

This rearrangement joins TRBV10-3 to TRBJ1-1; TRBD1 aligns across 9 bases. Trimming removed 6 bases from V and 3 bases from J; junction bases left unmatched: 5. This CDR3 region has 14 residues. CDR1 and CDR2 (germline): ENHRY, SYGVKD. The CDR3 protein is CAIRPQGADTEAFF. CDR3 sequence (DNA): TGTGCCATCAGACCACAGGGGGCGGACACTGAAGCTTTCTTT.

The rearrangement links TRBV4-2 to TRBJ2-7; a weak D match, TRBD1 (7 bases). Germline-derived CDR1 and CDR2 are LGHNA and YNFKEQ. The CDR3 is made up of 15 amino acids. The V end was cut by 3 bases, the J end by 4 bases, with 16 bases between. The CDR3 sequence: CASSHESEGAYEQYF. CDR3 in DNA: TGTGCCAGCAGCCACGAGTCGGAGGGGGCGTACGAGCAGTACTTC.

This clone was recorded only once. The chain recombines TRBV4-1 with TRBJ1-5, with a tentative D call TRBD1 (5 bases). There are 16 residues in the CDR3. V was shortened by 1 base and J by 3 bases, with 13 bases between the two germline ends. Germline CDR1 MGHRA, CDR2 YSYEKL. CDR3 residues: CASSQGPDRPNQPQHF. The CDR3 nucleotides read TGCGCCAGCAGCCAAGGCCCCGACAGACCCAATCAGCCCCAGCATTTT.

The chain is built from TRBV4-2 and TRBJ1-3; D gene ambiguous. The germline V gene has CDR1 LGHNA and CDR2 YNFKEQ. V lost 8 bases to trimming and J lost 0 bases, with 8 bases between them. The CDR3 runs 13 residues. The DNA for the CDR3 is TGTGCCAGCGATAGAGGCTCTGGAAACACCATATATTTT. Protein product: CASDRGSGNTIYF.

In its sample, this clone was seen a few times. V and J are TRBV29-1 and TRBJ2-2; 9 nucleotides line up with TRBD1. With 3 bases clipped from V and 5 bases from J, the junction kept 4 bases outside the gene matches. Germline CDR1 is SQVTM and CDR2 is ANQGSEA. The CDR3 totals 14 residues. The CDR3 sequence is CSVESQGATGELFF. The CDR3 nucleotides are TGCAGCGTTGAGTCACAGGGGGCTACCGGGGAGCTGTTTTTT.

This clone was counted a single time. The chain combines TRBV29-1 with TRBJ1-4; possible D gene TRBD1, 6 bases. Trimming took 7 bases from V and 7 from J, leaving 13 bases between them. CDR1 SQVTM and CDR2 ANQGSEA come from the germline V gene. The CDR3 extends over 12 amino acids. Here the CDR3 DNA reads TGCAGCGCAAGGACAGCAAGTGAAAAACTGTTTTTT. Residues: CSARTASEKLFF.

The chain carries TRBV10-3 and TRBJ2-2; 8 nucleotides align to TRBD2. Germline V CDR1 and CDR2: ENHRY, SYGVKD. V was pared by 0 bases and J by 0 bases, with 9 bases of the junction left unmatched. The length of the CDR3 is 19 residues. This CDR3 is CAISESAGRGATNTGELFF. The DNA of the CDR3 is TGTGCCATCAGTGAGTCGGCCGGGAGGGGGGCTACGAACACCGGGGAGCTGTTTTTT.

The chain carries TRBV6-5 and TRBJ1-2; a weak D match, TRBD1 (6 bases). Trimming removed 4 bases at V and 2 bases at J, with 14 bases between. The CDR3 is made up of 15 amino acids. Germline V gives CDR1 MNHEY, CDR2 SVGAGI. CDR3 protein: CASSSVAGANYGYTF. The CDR3 DNA reads TGTGCCAGCAGTTCCGTCGCGGGGGCGAACTATGGCTACACCTTC.

This clone was recorded once. The chain links TRBV20-1 to TRBJ1-2; 9 nucleotides agree with TRBD1. This CDR3 region has 11 residues. The germline gives CDR1 DFQATT, CDR2 SNEGSKA (reference sequence). Trimming cost V 8 bases and J 5 bases; bases outside gene matches: 3. This chain's CDR3 is CSPGQGYGYTF. In nucleotides, the CDR3 is TGCAGTCCGGGACAGGGATATGGCTACACCTTC.

The chain combines TRBV5-6 with TRBJ2-6; TRBD2 agrees at 8 bases. CDR1 SGHDT and CDR2 YYEEEE come from the germline V gene. The CDR3 extends over 17 amino acids. J was trimmed by 0 bases and V by 5 bases; bases with no gene match: 7. CDR3 amino acids: CASSPLADNSGANVLTF. The CDR3 region has the DNA TGTGCCAGCAGTCCACTAGCGGATAACTCTGGGGCCAACGTCCTGACTTTC.

The CDR3 DNA follows: TGTGCCAGTAGTATCGCAGCGGGGCCGTACAATGAGCAGTTCTTC. Residues: CASSIAAGPYNEQFF. The rearrangement uses TRBV19 and TRBJ2-1; 7 bases fit TRBD2. The trim removed 3 bases at V and 4 bases at J, leaving 6 bases unmatched. CDR1 is LNHDA and CDR2 is SQIVND in the germline V gene (reference sequence). The CDR3 is 15 amino acids.

V is TRBV27 and J is TRBJ2-2, with TRBD2 identical over 10 bases. Per the germline V gene, CDR1 is MNHEY and CDR2 is SMNVEV (reference sequence). J gave up 3 bases and V 4 bases, and 2 bases lay outside the gene matches. There are 15 residues in the CDR3. CDR3 coding DNA: TGTGCCAGCAGTTCGGGACTAGCGCACACCGGGGAGCTGTTTTTT. This gives the protein CASSSGLAHTGELFF.

This chain connects TRBV13 to TRBJ1-1, with a weak D call TRBD1 (6 bases). CDR3 length equals 17 residues. Germline V gene lookup returns CDR1 PRHDT and CDR2 FYEKMQ (reference sequence). Trimming left V 4 bases short and J 1 base short, with 19 bases between. DNA for the CDR3: TGTGCCAGCAGCTCAATAGGGGGGGCGAGAGGGAACACTGAAGCTTTCTTT. Protein sequence: CASSSIGGARGNTEAFF.

The gene calls are TRBV2 and TRBJ2-3; 9 bases agree with TRBD2. CDR3 size: 15 residues. With V trimmed by 9 bases and J by 0 bases, 7 bases remained unmatched. In germline, CDR1 is SNHLY, CDR2 FYNNEI. The CDR3 is CARVRAGGSTDTQYF. The CDR3 coding sequence is TGTGCCAGGGTGAGAGCGGGGGGTAGCACAGATACGCAGTATTTT.

CDR3 residues: CASSSGRLYGYTF. DNA of the CDR3: TGCGCCAGCAGTTCGGGGAGGCTCTATGGCTACACCTTC. The rearrangement uses TRBV5-1 and TRBJ1-2; D gene ambiguous. Germline CDR1 and CDR2: SGHRS and YFSETQ. The V end was cut by 5 bases, the J end by 4 bases, with 12 bases between. This CDR3 contains 13 residues.

V is TRBV7-9 and J is TRBJ2-7; D is ambiguous. Germline V gene lookup returns CDR1 SEHNR and CDR2 FQNEAQ (reference sequence). V dropped 2 bases and J dropped 5 bases, with 4 bases sitting between them. The CDR3 loop spans 11 amino acids. The CDR3 is CASSLTHEQYF. As DNA, the CDR3 is TGTGCCAGCAGCTTAACACACGAGCAGTACTTC.